This is a list of T cell receptor beta chains from one sample in a study of T cells in Graves' hyperthyroidism and ophthalmopathy. TCRdb ran MiXCR on the multiplex PCR reads and lists one entry per CDR3 protein. The table shows about 200,000 distinct CDR3 sequences, with around 20% occurring only once. The material sequenced was blood. Receptors were obtained from a man in his forties or fifties with Graves' hyperthyroidism. Both conserved end residues are part of each CDR3. Each record gives: clone size, J gene, V gene, D gene, CDR3 protein, CDR3 DNA. The D gene is left open where the match is weak. Clone size is shown for a subset of rows, as once, few, many or a class of expanded clone.

few TRBJ2-2 TRBV5-6 NA CASSLRGLRNTGELFF TGTGCCAGCAGCTTGAGAGGTCTACGCAATACCGGGGAGCTGTTTTTT
NA TRBJ2-5 TRBV11-2 NA CASSFMGRETQYF TGTGCCAGCAGCTTTATGGGCCGAGAGACCCAGTACTTC
NA TRBJ2-2 TRBV6-2/TRBV6-3 TRBD2 CASSYSSGATGELFF TGTGCCAGCAGTTACTCGAGCGGGGCGACCGGGGAGCTGTTTTTT
many TRBJ2-1 TRBV28 NA CATSPQQGPEQFF TGTGCCACATCCCCCCAACAGGGTCCTGAGCAGTTCTTC
many TRBJ1-1 TRBV20-1 TRBD1 CSASYQGEGNTEAFF TGCAGTGCTAGTTACCAGGGGGAGGGGAACACTGAAGCTTTCTTT
many TRBJ1-4 TRBV11-3 NA CASSLDRDTNEKLFF TGTGCCAGCAGCTTAGACCGGGATACGAATGAAAAACTGTTTTTT
many TRBJ2-1 TRBV2 TRBD2 CASMGSSGGGEQFF TGTGCCAGTATGGGGTCTAGCGGGGGGGGTGAGCAGTTCTTC
NA TRBJ2-7 TRBV11-2 NA CASSPDRNPYEQYF TGTGCCAGCAGCCCAGACAGAAATCCCTACGAGCAGTACTTC
NA TRBJ1-4 TRBV3-1 TRBD1 CASSLHDRGVGEKLFF TGTGCCAGCAGCTTACATGACAGGGGAGTAGGGGAAAAACTGTTTTTT
many TRBJ2-7 TRBV28 NA CASSPGINEQYF TGTGCCAGCAGTCCAGGGATCAACGAGCAGTACTTC
many TRBJ2-3 TRBV11-2 NA CASTGAFRDTQYF TGTGCCAGCACGGGGGCCTTCAGGGATACGCAGTATTTT
many TRBJ1-4 TRBV5-1 TRBD1 CASSPLRDRGEKLFF TGCGCCAGCAGCCCGCTCCGGGACAGAGGTGAAAAACTGTTTTTT
NA TRBJ2-6 TRBV30 TRBD1 CAGGRGTGGFGANVLTF TGTGCTGGCGGAAGGGGGACAGGGGGCTTTGGGGCCAACGTCCTGACTTTC
many TRBJ1-5 TRBV6-1 NA CASSPGRAGAQPQHF TGTGCCAGCAGCCCGGGCAGGGCAGGGGCTCAGCCCCAGCATTTT
NA TRBJ2-1 TRBV19 TRBD2 CASSIPWGWGRGEQFF TGTGCCAGTAGTATCCCTTGGGGCTGGGGGAGGGGTGAGCAGTTCTTC
many TRBJ1-3 TRBV12-3/TRBV12-4 NA CASSSTYSGNTIYF TGTGCCAGCAGTTCAACCTACTCTGGAAACACCATATATTTT
many TRBJ2-3 TRBV3-1 NA CASSQLTLNTQYF TGTGCCAGCAGCCAACTTACCCTAAATACGCAGTATTTT
many TRBJ1-5 TRBV7-8 TRBD1 CASSPRDRGFNQPQHF TGTGCCAGCAGCCCGAGGGACAGGGGTTTCAATCAGCCCCAGCATTTT
many TRBJ2-7 TRBV6-5 NA CASSYPRGRSYEQYF TGTGCCAGCAGTTACCCGAGGGGGAGATCCTACGAGCAGTACTTC
NA TRBJ1-4 TRBV12-3/TRBV12-4 NA CASSASPGTARDEKLFF TGTGCCAGCAGTGCCTCCCCCGGGACCGCCAGGGATGAAAAACTGTTTTTT
NA TRBJ1-5 TRBV27 NA CASSWSGAEYQPQHF TGTGCCAGCAGTTGGTCCGGAGCTGAGTATCAGCCCCAGCATTTT
many TRBJ2-7 TRBV28 TRBD1 CASSWSGQVDYEQYF TGTGCCAGCAGTTGGTCGGGACAGGTTGACTACGAGCAGTACTTC
many TRBJ2-7 TRBV6-5 NA CASSYSLGNYEQYF TGTGCCAGCAGTTACTCCTTAGGGAACTACGAGCAGTACTTC
many TRBJ1-6 TRBV2 NA CASSDRSSYNSPLHF TGTGCCAGCAGTGATCGGAGCTCCTATAATTCACCCCTCCACTTT
NA TRBJ2-1 TRBV6-2/TRBV6-3 TRBD1 CATGDRVGVGGNEQFF TGTGCTACCGGCGACAGGGTTGGGGTAGGGGGCAATGAGCAGTTCTTC
NA TRBJ2-3 TRBV19 NA CASSIAGGTDTQYF TGTGCCAGTAGTATAGCGGGGGGCACAGATACGCAGTATTTT
many TRBJ2-7 TRBV5-1 TRBD1 CASSLETGTGSIEQYF TGCGCCAGCAGCTTAGAAACCGGGACAGGGAGTATCGAGCAGTACTTC
many TRBJ2-3 TRBV20-1 TRBD2 CSARRSASGGSTQYF TGCAGTGCTAGACGTTCGGCTAGCGGGGGGAGTACGCAGTATTTT
many TRBJ2-7 TRBV4-3 NA CASSQDGGGVGHYEQYF TGCGCCAGCAGCCAAGATGGAGGTGGTGTTGGGCACTACGAGCAGTACTTC
NA TRBJ2-7 TRBV6-4 NA CASSDPEDRGPRGGGSYEQYF TGTGCCAGCAGTGACCCAGAAGACAGGGGGCCTCGCGGGGGGGGCTCCTACGAGCAGTACTTC
many TRBJ2-5 TRBV20-1 NA CGVKGSSETQYF TGCGGAGTAAAGGGGTCATCCGAGACCCAGTACTTC
NA TRBJ2-3 TRBV20-1 TRBD2 CSARGLAGGTGTQYF TGCAGTGCTAGAGGGTTAGCGGGGGGCACAGGTACGCAGTATTTT
many TRBJ2-1 TRBV18 NA CASSPQGQGYSEQFF TGTGCCAGCTCACCACAGGGGCAAGGGTACTCTGAGCAGTTCTTC
many TRBJ1-1 TRBV6-4 NA CASTWGVGTEAFF TGTGCCAGCACCTGGGGGGTTGGTACTGAAGCTTTCTTT
few TRBJ2-1 TRBV7-9 NA CASSLLRARGNEQFF TGTGCCAGCAGCTTATTGAGGGCGCGTGGCAATGAGCAGTTCTTC